A single sample is the source of the 20 T cell receptor beta chains below, sequenced in a study of T cell repertoires in cytomegalovirus infection (dated by TCRdb to about 2019). The antigens these receptors bind are not known. Data came from an Illumina HiSeq 1500. Using fastp trimming at Q25 and MiXCR clonotype assembly, TCRdb reanalyzed the public sequencing data and kept in-frame beta chains. When rows share a CDR3 protein, they turn into one entry using the most common DNA and genes. Across this sample there are about 830,000 distinct CDR3 sequences, with approximately 32% seen only once. The ten largest account for roughly 12% of the sample. This specimen's treatment or condition label, per the study, means: in vitro stimulation with specific CMV peptide epitopes to enrich CMV-specific T cells. The specimen was cultured CD8+ T cells from PBMCs, collected from culture after CMV antigen stimulation. These receptors came from a human donor in good health (CMV status not recorded). Some clones in this sample may be carry-over from other donors' samples.

The genes are TRBV28 and TRBJ2-7; D may be TRBD1 or TRBD2 (5 bases each). The CDR3 spans 14 residues. Per germline, CDR1 MDHEN and CDR2 SYDVKM. V dropped 5 bases and J dropped 2 bases, with 13 bases sitting between them. The CDR3 spells CASSLRDGTYEQYV. The CDR3 coding sequence is TGTGCCAGCAGTCTCCGGGACGGGACCTACGAGCAGTACGTC.

The genes are TRBV5-1 and TRBJ1-1; a weak D match, TRBD1 (5 bases). This CDR3 contains 11 residues. Germline V gives CDR1 SGHRS, CDR2 YFSETQ. V was trimmed by 5 bases and J by 8 bases, leaving 10 bases between them. For the CDR3, the DNA is TGCGCCAGCAGGGCGGGGGAGGAAGCTTTCTTT. Amino acid sequence: CASRAGEEAFF.

The chain carries TRBV6-2 or TRBV6-3 and TRBJ2-7; possible D gene TRBD2, 6 bases. CDR3 size: 14 residues. Germline values: CDR1 MNHEY, CDR2 SVGEGT. V was clipped by 2 bases and J by 7 bases, with 15 bases between them. This CDR3 reads CASSYGLDAGEQYV. The CDR3 bases are TGTGCCAGCAGTTACGGTCTGGACGCGGGGGAGCAGTACGTC.

The chain carries TRBV7-6 and TRBJ1-2, with a weak D call TRBD1 (5 bases). Trimming cost V 1 base and J 5 bases, with 14 bases left between them. Looked up from germline, CDR1 is SGHVS and CDR2 is FNYEAQ. CDR3 length equals 15 residues. The CDR3 coding sequence is TGTGCCAGCAGCTTAGGCCCCAGGGAAGATTATGGCTACACCTTC. Its protein is CASSLGPREDYGYTF.

The chain joins TRBV4-1 to TRBJ1-2; a weak D match, TRBD1 (6 bases). This CDR3 is 15 amino acids long. Germline V gene sequence: CDR1 MGHRA, CDR2 YSYEKL. V gave up 4 bases and J gave up 2 bases, with 14 bases separating them. This CDR3 reads CASSPTQGSNYGYTF. DNA of the CDR3: TGCGCCAGCAGCCCTACACAGGGTTCGAACTATGGCTACACCTTC.

This chain connects TRBV5-1 to TRBJ2-1; TRBD2 aligns across 7 bases. Per germline, CDR1 SGHRS and CDR2 YFSETQ. The CDR3 has 14 amino acids. The V segment lost 4 bases and the J segment 8 bases; nucleotides outside the gene matches: 9. CDR3 amino acids: CASSPGGGWDEQFF. CDR3 nucleotide sequence: TGCGCCAGCAGCCCGGGGGGAGGTTGGGATGAGCAGTTCTTC.

The chain has TRBV6-2 or TRBV6-3 and TRBJ2-3, with 16 bases identical to TRBD2. Germline CDR1 is MNHEY and CDR2 is SVGEGT. The ends lost 8 bases at V and 5 bases at J; junction bases unmatched: 10. This CDR3 is 17 amino acids long. CDR3 loop: CASPGTSGGGSGDTQYF. The CDR3 nucleotides are TGTGCCAGCCCCGGGACTAGCGGGGGGGGGTCAGGAGATACGCAGTATTTT.

The chain employs TRBV27 and TRBJ1-5; 7 nucleotides match TRBD1. Unmatched junction bases numbered 5, after V lost 5 bases and J lost 7 bases. This CDR3 contains 13 residues. CDR1 is MNHEY, CDR2 SMNVEV, per germline (reference sequence). The CDR3 region is CASSGTVWQPQHF. CDR3 sequence (DNA): TGTGCCAGCAGTGGGACAGTTTGGCAGCCCCAGCATTTT.

The genes are TRBV7-3 and TRBJ1-6, with 9 bases fitting TRBD1. The CDR3 length is 18 residues. Germline trimming cut 5 bases from V and 8 bases from J; bases unmatched to any gene: 16. Germline CDR1 and CDR2: SGHTA and FQGTGA. DNA of the CDR3: TGTGCCAGCAGCCCCTATTCGACGGCATGGACAGGGGATTCACCCCTCCACTTT. This codes for CASSPYSTAWTGDSPLHF.

The genes are TRBV18 and TRBJ1-5; D is perhaps TRBD1 (5 bases). Trimming cost V 2 bases and J 5 bases, with 25 bases left between them. The CDR3 consists of 19 residues. Germline V gene data show CDR1 as KGHSH and CDR2 as LQKENI. The CDR3 DNA is TGTGCCAGCTCACCAACAGGAGTTCAATTAATCGAAAGTGATCAGCCCCAGCATTTT. Residues: CASSPTGVQLIESDQPQHF.

The genes are TRBV27 and TRBJ2-2; TRBD1 agrees at 9 bases. V lost 5 bases, J lost 7 bases, and 5 bases stayed unmatched. The germline gives CDR1 MNHEY, CDR2 SMNVEV (reference sequence). CDR3 size: 14 residues. CDR3 protein: CASSLGTGHGELFF. The CDR3 nucleotides are TGTGCCAGCAGTCTTGGGACAGGGCACGGGGAGCTGTTTTTT.

A few counts support this clonotype. The chain recombines TRBV10-3 with TRBJ2-6; the match to TRBD2 covers 13 bases. Trimming cost V 10 bases and J 1 base; bases outside gene matches: 1. CDR1 and CDR2 (germline): ENHRY, SYGVKD. The CDR3 spans 15 residues. CDR3 protein: CATTSGGSGANVLTF. The CDR3 DNA reads TGTGCCACGACTAGCGGGGGGTCTGGGGCCAACGTCCTGACTTTC.

This chain links TRBV15 with TRBJ1-1; D not resolved. The CDR3 consists of 13 residues. Germline V gene data show CDR1 as LNHNV and CDR2 as YYDKDF (reference sequence). V was trimmed by 0 bases and J by 3 bases, leaving 5 bases between them. The CDR3 region is CATSRDLDTEAFF. The CDR3 DNA sequence: TGTGCCACCAGCAGAGATCTGGACACTGAAGCTTTCTTT.

There are a few counts of this clonotype. This chain links TRBV6-2 or TRBV6-3 with TRBJ1-1, with a tentative D call TRBD1 (6 bases). V lost 7 bases, J lost 4 bases, and 13 bases lay in between. This CDR3 region has 13 residues. CDR1 is MNHEY and CDR2 is SVGEGT in the germline V gene. Written as DNA, the CDR3 is TGTGCCAGCACCGCCGTAGGGGGCACTGAAGCTTTCTTT. Translated: CASTAVGGTEAFF.

This clonotype came up a few times. The V and J genes are TRBV6-5 and TRBJ2-2; a possible D gene is TRBD1 (5 bases). Germline V gene sequence: CDR1 MNHEY, CDR2 SVGAGI. The CDR3 runs 15 residues. The V end was cut by 0 bases, the J end by 4 bases, with 9 bases between. The CDR3 sequence is CASSYSQTVTGELFF. CDR3 nucleotides: TGTGCCAGCAGTTACTCGCAGACAGTCACCGGGGAGCTGTTTTTT.

This clonotype was seen more than once but under ten times. This chain connects TRBV2 to TRBJ2-5; D might be TRBD1 (6 bases). From germline, CDR1 is SNHLY and CDR2 FYNNEI. The CDR3 sequence is 14 residues long. V dropped 1 base and J dropped 1 base, with 7 bases sitting between them. The CDR3 sequence is CASSEDRVQETQYF. CDR3 nucleotides: TGTGCCAGCAGTGAAGACAGGGTCCAAGAGACCCAGTACTTC.

The chain combines TRBV7-6 with TRBJ2-5; 9 bases align to TRBD1. V was clipped by 5 bases and J by 5 bases; unmatched bases: 9. The CDR3 is made up of 15 amino acids. In germline, CDR1 is SGHVS, CDR2 FNYEAQ. CDR3 protein: CASSPTGQGLETQYF. The CDR3 coding sequence is TGTGCCAGCAGCCCAACGGGACAGGGACTGGAGACCCAGTACTTC.

The chain employs TRBV9 and TRBJ2-3; D gene uncertain. Trimming left V 1 base short and J 0 bases short, with 6 bases between. Germline-derived CDR1 and CDR2 are SGDLS and YYNGEE. The CDR3 is 14 residues long. The CDR3 sequence is CASSVLGSTDTQYF. In nucleotides, the CDR3 is TGTGCCAGCAGCGTACTCGGAAGCACAGATACGCAGTATTTT.

This clonotype was counted ten times or more. J is TRBJ2-1 and V is TRBV7-6; maybe TRBD2 (5 bases). Trimming left V 6 bases short and J 0 bases short, with 9 bases between. The CDR3 contains 14 residues. Germline V gene sequence: CDR1 SGHVS, CDR2 FNYEAQ. CDR3 nucleotide sequence: TGTGCCAGCAGAGGTGGGAGCTCCTACAATGAGCAGTTCTTC. It encodes CASRGGSSYNEQFF.

A few counts support this clonotype. The chain uses TRBV27 and TRBJ2-7; D gene ambiguous. V was shortened by 6 bases and J by 3 bases, with 15 bases between the two germline ends. Germline V lookup: CDR1 MNHEY, CDR2 SMNVEV (reference sequence). The CDR3 has 14 amino acids. The DNA for the CDR3 is TGTGCCAGCAGCCCCGCATCTACCCTCTACGAGCAGTACTTC. Protein product: CASSPASTLYEQYF.